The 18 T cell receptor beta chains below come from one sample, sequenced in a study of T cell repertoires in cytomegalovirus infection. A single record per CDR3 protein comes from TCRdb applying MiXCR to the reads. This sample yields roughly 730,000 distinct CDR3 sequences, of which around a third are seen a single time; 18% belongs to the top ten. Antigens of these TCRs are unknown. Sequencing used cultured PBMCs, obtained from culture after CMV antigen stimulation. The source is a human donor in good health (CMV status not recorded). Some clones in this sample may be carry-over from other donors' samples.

The CDR3 spells CSARPGTRLLVNEQFF. The CDR3 nucleotides are TGCAGTGCTAGACCCGGGACTCGGCTCCTGGTCAATGAGCAGTTCTTC. This chain uses TRBV20-1 with TRBJ2-1; D is perhaps TRBD2 (6 bases). Germline V lookup: CDR1 DFQATT, CDR2 SNEGSKA (reference sequence). Deletions cut 2 bases from V and 6 bases from J, with 20 bases between. This CDR3 region has 16 residues.

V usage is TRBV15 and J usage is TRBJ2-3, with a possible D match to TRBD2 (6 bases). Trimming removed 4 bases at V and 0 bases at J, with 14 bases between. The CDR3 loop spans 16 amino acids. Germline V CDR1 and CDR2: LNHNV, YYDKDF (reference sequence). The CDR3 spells CATSIGTAGSTDTQYF. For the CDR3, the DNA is TGTGCCACCAGCATAGGGACCGCGGGGAGCACAGATACGCAGTATTTT.

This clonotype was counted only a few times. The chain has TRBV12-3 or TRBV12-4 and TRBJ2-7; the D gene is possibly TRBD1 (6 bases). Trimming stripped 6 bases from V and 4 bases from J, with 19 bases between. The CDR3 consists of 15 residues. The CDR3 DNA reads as TGTGCCAGCAGAAAGAATGTTGGGGGCGTGTACGAGCAGTACTTC. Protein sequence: CASRKNVGGVYEQYF.

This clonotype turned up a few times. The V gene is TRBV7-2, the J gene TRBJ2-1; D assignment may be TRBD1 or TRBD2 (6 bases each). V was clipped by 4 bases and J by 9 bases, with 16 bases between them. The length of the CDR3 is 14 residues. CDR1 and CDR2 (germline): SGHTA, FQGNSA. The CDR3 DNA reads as TGTGCCAGCAGCTATACGGGGGCCTTGGCTGAGCAGTTCTTC. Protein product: CASSYTGALAEQFF.

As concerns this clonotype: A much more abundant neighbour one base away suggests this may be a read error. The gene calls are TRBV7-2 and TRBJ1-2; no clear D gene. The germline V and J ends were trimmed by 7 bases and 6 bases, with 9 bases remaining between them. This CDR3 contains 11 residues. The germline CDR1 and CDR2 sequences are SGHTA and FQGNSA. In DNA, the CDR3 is TGTGCCAGCACGATAGAGGATGGCTACACCTTC. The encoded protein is CASTIEDGYTF.

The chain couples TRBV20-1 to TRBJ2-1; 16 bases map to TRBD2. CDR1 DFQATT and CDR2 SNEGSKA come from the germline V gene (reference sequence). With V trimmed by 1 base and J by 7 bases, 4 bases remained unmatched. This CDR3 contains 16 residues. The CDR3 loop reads CSARASGLAGGNEQFF. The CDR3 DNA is TGCAGTGCTAGAGCCTCGGGACTAGCGGGGGGGAATGAGCAGTTCTTC.

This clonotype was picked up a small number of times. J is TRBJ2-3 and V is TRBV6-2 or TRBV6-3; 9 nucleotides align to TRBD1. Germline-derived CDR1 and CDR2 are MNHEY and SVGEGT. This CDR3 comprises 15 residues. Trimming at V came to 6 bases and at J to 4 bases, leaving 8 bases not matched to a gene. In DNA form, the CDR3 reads TGTGCCAGCAGGAAGGGACAGGGCCACCCAGATACGCAGTATTTT. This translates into CASRKGQGHPDTQYF.

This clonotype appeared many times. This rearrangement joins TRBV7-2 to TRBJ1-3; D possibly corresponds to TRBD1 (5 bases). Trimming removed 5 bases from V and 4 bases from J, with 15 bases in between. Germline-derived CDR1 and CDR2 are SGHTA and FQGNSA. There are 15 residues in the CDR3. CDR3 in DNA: TGTGCCAGCAGCCCCTGGAGGGACTGGGGAAACACCATATATTTT. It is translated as CASSPWRDWGNTIYF.

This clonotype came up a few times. The CDR3 coding sequence is TGCAGTGCTAGTGCGGGGAACACTGAAGCTTTCTTT. This encodes CSASAGNTEAFF. The chain combines TRBV20-1 with TRBJ1-1, with D unresolved. The CDR3 extends over 12 amino acids. V was clipped by 3 bases and J by 1 base, with 6 bases between them. In germline, CDR1 is DFQATT, CDR2 SNEGSKA (reference sequence).

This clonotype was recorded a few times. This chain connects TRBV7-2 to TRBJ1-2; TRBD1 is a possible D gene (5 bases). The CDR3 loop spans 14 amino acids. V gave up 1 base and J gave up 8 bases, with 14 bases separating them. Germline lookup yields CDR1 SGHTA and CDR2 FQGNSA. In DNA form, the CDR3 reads TGTGCCAGCAGCTTAGTTCGGCAGGGAGGCGGCTACACCTTC. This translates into CASSLVRQGGGYTF.

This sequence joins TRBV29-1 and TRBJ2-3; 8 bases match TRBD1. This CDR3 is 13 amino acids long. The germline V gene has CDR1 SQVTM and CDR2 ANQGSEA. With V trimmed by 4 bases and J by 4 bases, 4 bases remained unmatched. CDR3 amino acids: CSVGQGSPDTQYF. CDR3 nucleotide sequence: TGCAGCGTTGGACAGGGGAGCCCAGATACGCAGTATTTT.

The CDR3 nucleotides read TGCGCCAGCAGCTTGGTAGGGGTCGGCAAAAACATTCAGTACTTC. It encodes CASSLVGVGKNIQYF. This chain connects TRBV5-1 to TRBJ2-4; TRBD1 might be the D (5 bases). The CDR3 extends over 15 amino acids. Trimming took 0 bases from V and 3 from J, leaving 10 bases between them. Germline CDR1 and CDR2: SGHRS and YFSETQ.

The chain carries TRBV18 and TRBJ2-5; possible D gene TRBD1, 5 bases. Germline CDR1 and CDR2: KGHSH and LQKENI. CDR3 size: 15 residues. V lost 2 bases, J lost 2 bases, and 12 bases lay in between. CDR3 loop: CASSPFQGSQETQYF. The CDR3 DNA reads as TGTGCCAGCTCACCATTCCAGGGTTCGCAAGAGACCCAGTACTTC.

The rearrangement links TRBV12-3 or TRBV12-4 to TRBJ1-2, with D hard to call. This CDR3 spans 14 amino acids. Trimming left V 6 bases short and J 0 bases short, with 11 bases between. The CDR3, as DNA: TGTGCCAGCAGCTCCCACACGGCTAACTATGGCTACACCTTC. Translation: CASSSHTANYGYTF.

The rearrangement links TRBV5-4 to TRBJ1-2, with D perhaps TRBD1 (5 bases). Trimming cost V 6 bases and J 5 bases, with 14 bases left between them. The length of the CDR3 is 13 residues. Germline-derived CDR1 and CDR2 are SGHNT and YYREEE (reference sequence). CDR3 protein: CASTTPRAYGYTF. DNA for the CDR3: TGTGCCAGCACAACCCCCAGGGCTTATGGCTACACCTTC.

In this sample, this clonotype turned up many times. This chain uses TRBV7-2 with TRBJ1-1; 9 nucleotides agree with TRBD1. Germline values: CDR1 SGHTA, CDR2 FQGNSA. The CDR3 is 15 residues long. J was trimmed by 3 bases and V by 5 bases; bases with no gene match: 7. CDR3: CASSLGQGLDTEAFF. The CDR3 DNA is TGTGCCAGCAGCCTAGGACAGGGGTTGGACACTGAAGCTTTCTTT.

This CDR3 is CASSKTSELHYEQYF. As DNA, the CDR3 is TGTGCCAGCAGCAAGACTAGCGAGCTACACTACGAGCAGTACTTC. The chain uses TRBV6-8 and TRBJ2-7; 8 bases are shared with TRBD2. The junction had 10 bases not matched to a gene; V was cut back by 6 bases and J by 3 bases. The V gene's germline CDR1 is MNHGY and CDR2 SAAAGT. The CDR3 totals 15 residues.

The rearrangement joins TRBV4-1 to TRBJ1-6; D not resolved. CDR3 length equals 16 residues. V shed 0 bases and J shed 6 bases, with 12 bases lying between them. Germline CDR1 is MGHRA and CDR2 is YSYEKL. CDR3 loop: CASSQDLRLSNSPLHF. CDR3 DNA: TGCGCCAGCAGCCAAGATTTAAGGCTGTCTAATTCACCCCTCCACTTT.